Below are 9 T cell receptor beta chains sequenced from a single sample in a study of T cell clonality in common variable immunodeficiency. Sequencing used immunoSEQ multiplex PCR; TCRdb keeps in-frame clones, though not all of them. Observed in the sample are about 43,000 clones, none of them singletons. The sample comprised peripheral blood mononuclear cells. Receptor source: a person aged 18-70 years in good health.

This clone showed up many times. The CDR3 region is CASSQGQGYEAFF. The DNA read from the CDR3 is TGCGCCAGCAGCCAGGGACAGGGGTATGAA. This chain uses TRBV5-1 with TRBJ1-1, with TRBD1 identical over 10 bases. The CDR3 goes on 3 residues after the read ends, and that part is filled in from the germline J gene. Germline values: CDR1 SGHRS, CDR2 YFSETQ. The CDR3 contains 13 residues. V trimming: 4 bases; J trimming: 7 bases; junction bases outside the gene matches: 4.

This clone was detected only a few times. Coverage ceases 3 residues before the CDR3 finishes, and the germline J gene fills in the end. The chain couples TRBV20-1 to TRBJ2-5, with 7 bases that match TRBD2. The CDR3 contains 12 residues. From germline, CDR1 is DFQATT and CDR2 SNEGSKA (reference sequence). J gave up 7 bases and V 3 bases, and 5 bases lay outside the gene matches. The CDR3 loop reads CSASPGGGTQYF. Incomplete CDR3 DNA: TGCAGTGCTAGCCCGGGGGGAGGGACC.

In this sample, this clone turned up many times. The read comes to an end 3 residues before the CDR3 does, leaving the germline J gene to fill in the end. The chain uses TRBV7-2 and TRBJ2-7; maybe TRBD2 (7 bases). Trimming shortened V by 5 bases and J by 4 bases, and 18 bases separated the two germline ends. Germline V gives CDR1 SGHTA, CDR2 FQGNSA. The CDR3 sequence is 15 residues long. The CDR3 loop is CASSPPGGRSYEQYF. The sequenced CDR3 bases are TGTGCCAGCAGCCCCCCCGGGGGGCGGTCATACGAG.

In its sample, this clone was seen many times. The read ends 3 residues shy of where the CDR3 ends; the end is completed using the germline J gene. The V and J genes are TRBV5-4 and TRBJ2-7; a weak D match, TRBD2 (6 bases). This CDR3 contains 15 residues. Germline assignment: CDR1 SGHNT and CDR2 YYREEE (reference sequence). The V and J ends lost 3 bases and 3 bases respectively, with 16 bases between them. This CDR3 is CASSYPGGRNYEQYF. Incomplete CDR3 DNA: TGTGCCAGCAGCTACCCCGGGGGTAGGAACTACGAG.

This clone has just a few counts. The junction departs from the called germline gene at one end, perhaps through a read error. Sequencing ends 3 residues short of the CDR3 end; the germline J gene provides the rest. This chain links TRBV7-7 with TRBJ2-2; 9 nucleotides line up with TRBD2. CDR1 SSHAT and CDR2 FNYEAQ come from the germline V gene (reference sequence). This CDR3 is built from 14 residues. The CDR3 DNA, read in part, is TGTGCTAGCAGCCTCAGCGGGGGGTCCGGGGAG. Its translation: CASSLSGGSGE. The entire CDR3 sequence reads CASSLSGGSGELFF.

Ten or more counts support this clone. The CDR3 end is not reached by the read, which stops 3 residues before it; the germline J gene fills it in. This rearrangement joins TRBV5-5 to TRBJ2-1; D gene unclear. The CDR3 totals 11 residues. Per germline, CDR1 SGHKS and CDR2 YYEKEE (reference sequence). The ends were cut back, 2 bases at V and 6 bases at J, with 3 bases in the middle. The CDR3 loop is CASSFLNEQFF. CDR3 bases read: TGTGCCAGCAGCTTTCTCAATGAG.

This clone came up many times. The read finishes 3 residues shy of the CDR3 end, and the germline J gene is used to complete it. The gene calls are TRBV5-1 and TRBJ2-1; 7 bases match TRBD2. Germline V lookup: CDR1 SGHRS, CDR2 YFSETQ. Trimming at V came to 4 bases and at J to 8 bases, leaving 21 bases not matched to a gene. This CDR3 has 18 residues. The covered CDR3 bases are TGCGCCAGCAGCCCCCGCGGGGGAGGAGGGGACCGGGTTGATGAG. Amino acid sequence: CASSPRGGGGDRVDE. The complete CDR3 reads CASSPRGGGGDRVDEQFF.

This clone was observed many times. The sequence runs out 3 residues before the end of the CDR3; the remainder is reconstructed from the germline J gene. The chain is built from TRBV19 and TRBJ2-5; no definite D call. Per germline, CDR1 LNHDA and CDR2 SQIVND (reference sequence). The CDR3 is 13 residues long. V gave up 3 bases and J gave up 5 bases, with 10 bases separating them. CDR3 sequence: CASSMSFRETQYF. CDR3 DNA (partial): TGTGCCAGTAGTATGTCGTTCCGGGAGACC.

Ten or more counts support this clone. CDR3 amino acids: CASSIETLIANTGELFF. Partial CDR3 DNA: TGTGCCAGTAGTATCGAGACACTCATCGCGAACACCGGGGAG. The chain has TRBV19 and TRBJ2-2; D ambiguous. The read stops 3 residues short of the end of the CDR3; the missing end is completed from the germline J gene. Trimming took 3 bases from V and 0 from J, leaving 14 bases between them. CDR1 LNHDA and CDR2 SQIVND come from the germline V gene (reference sequence). The CDR3 is 17 amino acids.